This T cell receptor (beta chain) was observed in a study of shared clonotypes between healthy human individuals. About this clone: Its antigen remains unknown.

In the original analysis: Junction-only immunoSEQ data arrived without quality scores, meaning filtering differed. The protocol was immunoSEQ multiplex PCR, while the TCRdb copy is restricted to in-frame clones and leaves out a portion. The DNA was the basis for D and trimming; V, J and clone size are from that table. This sample carries about half a million clones, around four fifths of them seen once, and the ten largest clones take around 13%. Whole-study results and caveats: Only blood was sampled, and tissue TCR repertoires likely differ from blood ones.

The CDR3 totals 13 residues. V was cut by 0 bases and J by 3 bases, with 6 bases left in between. Germline lookup yields CDR1 SGHNT and CDR2 YYREEE (reference sequence). Sequencing input: PBMCs. The chain couples TRBV5-4 to TRBJ1-2; possibly TRBD1 for D (6 bases). The TCR was taken from a woman aged 40 to 50 in good health. Some clones in this sample may be carry-over from other donors' samples. The chain's CDR3 is CASSLGQDYGYTF. The CDR3 coding sequence is TGTGCCAGCAGCTTGGGACAGGACTATGGCTACACCTTC.